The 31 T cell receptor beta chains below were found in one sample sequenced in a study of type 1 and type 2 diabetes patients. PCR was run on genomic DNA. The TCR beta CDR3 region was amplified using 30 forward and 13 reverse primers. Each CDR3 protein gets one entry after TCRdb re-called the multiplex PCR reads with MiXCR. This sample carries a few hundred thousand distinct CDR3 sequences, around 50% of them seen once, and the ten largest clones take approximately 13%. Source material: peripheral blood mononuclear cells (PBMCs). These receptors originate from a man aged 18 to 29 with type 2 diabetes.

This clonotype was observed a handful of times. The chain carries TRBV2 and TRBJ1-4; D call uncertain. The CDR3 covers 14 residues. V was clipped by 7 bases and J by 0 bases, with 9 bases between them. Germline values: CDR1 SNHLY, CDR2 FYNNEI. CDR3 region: CASTGTTTNEKLFF. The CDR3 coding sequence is TGTGCCAGCACTGGAACAACAACTAATGAAAAACTGTTTTTT.

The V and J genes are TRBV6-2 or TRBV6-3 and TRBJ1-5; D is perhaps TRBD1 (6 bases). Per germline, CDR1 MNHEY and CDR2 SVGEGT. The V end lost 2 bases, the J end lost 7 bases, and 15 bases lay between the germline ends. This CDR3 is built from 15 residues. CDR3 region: CASSYGDRLGQPQHF. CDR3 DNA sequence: TGTGCCAGCAGTTACGGTGACAGGCTGGGGCAGCCCCAGCATTTT.

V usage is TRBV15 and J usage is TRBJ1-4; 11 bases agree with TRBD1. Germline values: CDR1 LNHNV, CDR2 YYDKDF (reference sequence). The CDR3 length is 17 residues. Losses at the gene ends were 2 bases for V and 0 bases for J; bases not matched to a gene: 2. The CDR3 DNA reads TGTGCCACCAGCAGATCGGACAGGGGGCCAACTAATGAAAAACTGTTTTTT. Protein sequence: CATSRSDRGPTNEKLFF.

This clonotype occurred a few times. The CDR3 bases are TGTGCCAGCCTAGGATTGGAGAACACCGGGGAGCTGTTTTTT. This encodes CASLGLENTGELFF. The chain carries TRBV6-2 or TRBV6-3 and TRBJ2-2; no clear D. Per the germline V gene, CDR1 is MNHEY and CDR2 is SVGEGT. CDR3 length: 14 amino acids. Trimming shortened V by 8 bases and J by 1 base, and 11 bases separated the two germline ends.

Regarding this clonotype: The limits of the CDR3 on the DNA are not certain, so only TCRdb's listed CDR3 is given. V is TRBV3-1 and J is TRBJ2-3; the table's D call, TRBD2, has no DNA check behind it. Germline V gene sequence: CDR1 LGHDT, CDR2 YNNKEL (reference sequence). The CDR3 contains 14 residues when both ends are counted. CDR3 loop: CASTSGLSTDTQYF.

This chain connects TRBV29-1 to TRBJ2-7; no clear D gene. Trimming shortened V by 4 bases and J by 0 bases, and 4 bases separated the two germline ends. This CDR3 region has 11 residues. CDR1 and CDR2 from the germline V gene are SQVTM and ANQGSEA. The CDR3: CSVGFSYEQYF. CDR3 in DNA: TGCAGCGTTGGGTTCTCCTACGAGCAGTACTTC.

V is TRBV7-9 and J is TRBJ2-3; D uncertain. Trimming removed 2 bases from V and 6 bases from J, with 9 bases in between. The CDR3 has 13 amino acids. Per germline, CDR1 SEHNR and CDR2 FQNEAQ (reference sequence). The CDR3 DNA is TGTGCCAGCAGCTTAAGTGCCCTGGATACGCAGTATTTT. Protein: CASSLSALDTQYF. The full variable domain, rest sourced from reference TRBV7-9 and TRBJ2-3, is DTGVSQNPRHKITKRGQNVTFRCDPISEHNRLYWYRQTLGQGPEFLTYFQNEAQLEKSRLLSDRFSAERPKGSFSTLEIQRTEQGDSAMYLCASSLSALDTQYFGPGTRLTVL.

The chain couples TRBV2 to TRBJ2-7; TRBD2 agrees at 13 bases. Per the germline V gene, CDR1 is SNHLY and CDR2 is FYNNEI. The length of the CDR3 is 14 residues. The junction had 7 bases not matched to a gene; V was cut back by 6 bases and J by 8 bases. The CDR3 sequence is CASRPGLAGSKQYF. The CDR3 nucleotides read TGTGCCAGCAGGCCGGGACTAGCGGGATCAAAGCAGTACTTC.

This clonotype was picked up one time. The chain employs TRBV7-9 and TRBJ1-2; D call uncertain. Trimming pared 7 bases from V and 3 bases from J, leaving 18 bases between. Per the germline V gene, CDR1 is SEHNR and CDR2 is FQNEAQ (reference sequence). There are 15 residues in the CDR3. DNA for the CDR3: TGTGCCAGCACGGACGGGCGTCTCAACCACTATGGCTACACCTTC. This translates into CASTDGRLNHYGYTF.

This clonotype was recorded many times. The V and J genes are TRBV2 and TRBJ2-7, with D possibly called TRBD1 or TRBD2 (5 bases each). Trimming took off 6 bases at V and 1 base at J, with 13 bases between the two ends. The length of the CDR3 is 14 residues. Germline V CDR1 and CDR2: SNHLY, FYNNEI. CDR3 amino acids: CASRIGTDSYEQYF. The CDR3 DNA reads TGTGCCAGCAGGATTGGGACCGATTCCTACGAGCAGTACTTC. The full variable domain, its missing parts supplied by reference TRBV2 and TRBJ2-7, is EPEVTQTPSHQVTQMGQEVILRCVPISNHLYFYWYRQILGQKVEFLVSFYNNEISEKSEIFDDQFSVERPDGSNFTLKIRSTKLEDSAMYFCASRIGTDSYEQYFGPGTRLTVT.

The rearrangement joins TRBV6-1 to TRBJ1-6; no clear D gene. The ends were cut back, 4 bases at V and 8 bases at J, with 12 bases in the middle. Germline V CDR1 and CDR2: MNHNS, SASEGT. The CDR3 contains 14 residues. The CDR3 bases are TGTGCCAGCAGTGTCTTCGGGGTAGATTCACCCCTCCACTTT. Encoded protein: CASSVFGVDSPLHF.

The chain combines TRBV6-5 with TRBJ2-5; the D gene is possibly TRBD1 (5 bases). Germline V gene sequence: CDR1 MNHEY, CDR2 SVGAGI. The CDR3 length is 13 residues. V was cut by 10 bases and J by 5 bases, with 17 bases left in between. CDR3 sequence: CAISTDIRETQYF. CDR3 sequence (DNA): TGTGCCATCAGCACGGACATTCGCGAGACCCAGTACTTC.

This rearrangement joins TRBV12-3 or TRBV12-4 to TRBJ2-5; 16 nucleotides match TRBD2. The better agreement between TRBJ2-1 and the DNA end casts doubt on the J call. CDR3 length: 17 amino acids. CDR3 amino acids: CASSLGLAGGSRNEQFF. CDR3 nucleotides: TGTGCCAGCAGTTTGGGACTAGCGGGAGGGTCCAGAAATGAGCAGTTCTTC.

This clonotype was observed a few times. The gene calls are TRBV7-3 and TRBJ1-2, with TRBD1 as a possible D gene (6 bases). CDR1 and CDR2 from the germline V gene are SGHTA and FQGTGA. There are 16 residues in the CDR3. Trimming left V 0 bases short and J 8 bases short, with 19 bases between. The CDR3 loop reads CASSLTGGQGDVGYTF. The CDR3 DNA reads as TGTGCCAGCAGCTTAACTGGGGGGCAGGGCGATGTGGGCTACACCTTC.

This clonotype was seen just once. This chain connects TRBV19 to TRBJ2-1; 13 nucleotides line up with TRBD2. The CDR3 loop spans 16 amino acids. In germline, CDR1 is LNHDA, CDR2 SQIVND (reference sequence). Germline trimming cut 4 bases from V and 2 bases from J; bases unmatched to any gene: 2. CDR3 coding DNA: TGTGCCAGTAGTAGGGGGACTAGCGGGACCTACAATGAGCAGTTCTTC. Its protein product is CASSRGTSGTYNEQFF.

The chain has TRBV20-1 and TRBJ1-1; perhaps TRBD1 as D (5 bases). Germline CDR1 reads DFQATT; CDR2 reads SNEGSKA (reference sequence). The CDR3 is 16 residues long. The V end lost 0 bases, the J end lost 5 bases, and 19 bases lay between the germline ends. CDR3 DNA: TGCAGTGCTAGAGATACTTTCGCAGGGAGATGGACTGAAGCTTTCTTT. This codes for CSARDTFAGRWTEAFF.

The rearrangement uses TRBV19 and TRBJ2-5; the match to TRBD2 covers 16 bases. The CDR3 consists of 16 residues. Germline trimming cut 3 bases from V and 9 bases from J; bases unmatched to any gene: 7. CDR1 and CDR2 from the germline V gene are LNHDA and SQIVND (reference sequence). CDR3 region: CASSIGGTSGRAPQYF. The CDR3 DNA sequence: TGTGCCAGTAGTATCGGAGGGACTAGCGGGAGGGCCCCCCAGTACTTC.

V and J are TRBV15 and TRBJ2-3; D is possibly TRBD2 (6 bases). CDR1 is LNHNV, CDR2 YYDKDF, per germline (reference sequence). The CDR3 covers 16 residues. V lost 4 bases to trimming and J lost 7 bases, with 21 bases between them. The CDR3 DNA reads TGTGCCACCAGCATCCCCACCCCCGGGGGTTCAAATACGCAGTATTTT. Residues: CATSIPTPGGSNTQYF.

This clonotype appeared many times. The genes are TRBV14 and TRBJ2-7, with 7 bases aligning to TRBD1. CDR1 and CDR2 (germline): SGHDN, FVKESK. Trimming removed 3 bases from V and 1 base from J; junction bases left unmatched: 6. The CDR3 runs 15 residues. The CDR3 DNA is TGTGCCAGCAGCCAGACGGGACAGACTTCCTACGAGCAGTACTTC. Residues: CASSQTGQTSYEQYF.

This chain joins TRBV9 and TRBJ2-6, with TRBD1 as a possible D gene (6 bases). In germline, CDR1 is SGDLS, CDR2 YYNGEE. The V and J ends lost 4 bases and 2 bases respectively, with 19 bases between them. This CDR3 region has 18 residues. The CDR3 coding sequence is TGTGCCAGCAGCTTGATGGGGTACAGGGTCCCTGGGGCCAACGTCCTGACTTTC. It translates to CASSLMGYRVPGANVLTF.

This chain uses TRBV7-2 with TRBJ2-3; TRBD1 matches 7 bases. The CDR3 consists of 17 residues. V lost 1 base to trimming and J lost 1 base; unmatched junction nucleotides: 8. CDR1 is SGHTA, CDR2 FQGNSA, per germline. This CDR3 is CASSLVAGGLGTDTQYF. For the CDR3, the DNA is TGTGCCAGCAGCTTAGTCGCAGGGGGATTAGGCACAGATACGCAGTATTTT. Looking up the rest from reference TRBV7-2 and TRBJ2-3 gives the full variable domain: GAGVSQSPSNKVTEKGKDVELRCDPISGHTALYWYRQSLGQGLEFLIYFQGNSAPDKSGLPSDRFSAERTGGSVSTLTIQRTQQEDSAVYLCASSLVAGGLGTDTQYFGPGTRLTVL.

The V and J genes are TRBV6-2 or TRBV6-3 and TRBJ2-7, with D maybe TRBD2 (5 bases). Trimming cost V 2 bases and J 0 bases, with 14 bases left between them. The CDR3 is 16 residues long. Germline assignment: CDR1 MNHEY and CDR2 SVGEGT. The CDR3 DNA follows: TGTGCCAGCAGTTACGACCGGACTCAAAGCTCCTACGAGCAGTACTTC. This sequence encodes CASSYDRTQSSYEQYF.

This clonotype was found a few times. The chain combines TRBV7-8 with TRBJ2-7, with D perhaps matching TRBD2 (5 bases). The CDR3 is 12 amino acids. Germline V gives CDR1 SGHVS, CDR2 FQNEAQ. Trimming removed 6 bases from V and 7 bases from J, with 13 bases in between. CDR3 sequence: CASSFPRREQYF. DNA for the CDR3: TGTGCCAGCAGTTTTCCAAGGAGGGAGCAGTACTTC. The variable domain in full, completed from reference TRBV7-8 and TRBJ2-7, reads GAGVSQSPRYKVAKRGQDVALRCDPISGHVSLFWYQQALGQGPEFLTYFQNEAQLDKSGLPSDRFFAERPEGSVSTLKIQRTQQEDSAVYLCASSFPRREQYFGPGTRLTVT.

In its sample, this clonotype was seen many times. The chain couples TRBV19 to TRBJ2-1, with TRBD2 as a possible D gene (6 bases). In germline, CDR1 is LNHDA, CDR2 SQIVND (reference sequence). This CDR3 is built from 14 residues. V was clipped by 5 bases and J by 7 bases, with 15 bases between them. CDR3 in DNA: TGTGCCAGTAGTGGAGGGAACCTCCGGAATGAGCAGTTCTTC. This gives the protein CASSGGNLRNEQFF. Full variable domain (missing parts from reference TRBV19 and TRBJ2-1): DGGITQSPKYLFRKEGQNVTLSCEQNLNHDAMYWYRQDPGQGLRLIYYSQIVNDFQKGDIAEGYSVSREKKESFPLTVTSAQKNPTAFYLCASSGGNLRNEQFFGPGTRLTVL.

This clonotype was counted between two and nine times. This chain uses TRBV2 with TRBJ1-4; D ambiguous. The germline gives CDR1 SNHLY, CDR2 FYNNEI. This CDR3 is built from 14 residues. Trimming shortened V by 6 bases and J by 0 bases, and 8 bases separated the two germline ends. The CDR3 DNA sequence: TGTGCCAGCAGGTCGACTACAACTAATGAAAAACTGTTTTTT. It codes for CASRSTTTNEKLFF.

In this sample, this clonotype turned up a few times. For the CDR3, the DNA is TGCGCCAGCAAACAGGGGGCGTTCGGCGGCTACACCTTC. Translating it yields CASKQGAFGGYTF. This chain links TRBV5-1 with TRBJ1-2, with 9 nucleotides matching TRBD1. The V gene's germline CDR1 is SGHRS and CDR2 YFSETQ. The ends lost 6 bases at V and 8 bases at J; junction bases unmatched: 8. The CDR3 extends over 13 amino acids.

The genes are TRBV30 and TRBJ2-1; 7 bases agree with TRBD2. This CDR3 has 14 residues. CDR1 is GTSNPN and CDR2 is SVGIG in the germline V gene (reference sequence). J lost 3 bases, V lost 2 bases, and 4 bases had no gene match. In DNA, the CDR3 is TGTGCCTGGAGTATGGTAGCGGGCTACAATGAGCAGTTCTTC. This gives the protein CAWSMVAGYNEQFF. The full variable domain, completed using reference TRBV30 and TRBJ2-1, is SQTIHQWPATLVQPVGSPLSLECTVEGTSNPNLYWYRQAAGRGLQLLFYSVGIGQISSEVPQNLSASRPQDRQFILSSKKLLLSDSGFYLCAWSMVAGYNEQFFGPGTRLTVL.

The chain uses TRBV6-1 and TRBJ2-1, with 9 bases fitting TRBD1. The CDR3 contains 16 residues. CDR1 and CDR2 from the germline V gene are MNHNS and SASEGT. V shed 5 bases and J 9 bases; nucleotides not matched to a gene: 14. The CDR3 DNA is TGTGCCAGCAGTCCAAGGAGGACAGGGGCAATGGGTGAGCAGTTCTTC. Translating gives CASSPRRTGAMGEQFF.

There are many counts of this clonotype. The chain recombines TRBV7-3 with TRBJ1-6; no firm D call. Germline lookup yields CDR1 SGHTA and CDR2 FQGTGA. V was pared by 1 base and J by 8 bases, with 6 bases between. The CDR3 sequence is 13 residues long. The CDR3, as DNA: TGTGCCAGCAGCTTAAACGATGATTCACCCCTCCACTTT. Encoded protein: CASSLNDDSPLHF.

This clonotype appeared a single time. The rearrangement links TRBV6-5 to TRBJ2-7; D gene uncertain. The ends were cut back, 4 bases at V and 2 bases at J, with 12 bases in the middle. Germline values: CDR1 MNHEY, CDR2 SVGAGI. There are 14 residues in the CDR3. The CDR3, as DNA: TGTGCCAGCAGTTCCGGACCTGGGGCCTACGAGCAGTACTTC. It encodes CASSSGPGAYEQYF.

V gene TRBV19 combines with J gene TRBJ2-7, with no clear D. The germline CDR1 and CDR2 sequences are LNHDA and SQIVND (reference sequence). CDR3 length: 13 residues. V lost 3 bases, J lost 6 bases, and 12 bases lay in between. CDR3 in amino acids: CASSIYGGSEQYF. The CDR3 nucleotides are TGTGCCAGTAGTATCTACGGCGGATCCGAGCAGTACTTC.